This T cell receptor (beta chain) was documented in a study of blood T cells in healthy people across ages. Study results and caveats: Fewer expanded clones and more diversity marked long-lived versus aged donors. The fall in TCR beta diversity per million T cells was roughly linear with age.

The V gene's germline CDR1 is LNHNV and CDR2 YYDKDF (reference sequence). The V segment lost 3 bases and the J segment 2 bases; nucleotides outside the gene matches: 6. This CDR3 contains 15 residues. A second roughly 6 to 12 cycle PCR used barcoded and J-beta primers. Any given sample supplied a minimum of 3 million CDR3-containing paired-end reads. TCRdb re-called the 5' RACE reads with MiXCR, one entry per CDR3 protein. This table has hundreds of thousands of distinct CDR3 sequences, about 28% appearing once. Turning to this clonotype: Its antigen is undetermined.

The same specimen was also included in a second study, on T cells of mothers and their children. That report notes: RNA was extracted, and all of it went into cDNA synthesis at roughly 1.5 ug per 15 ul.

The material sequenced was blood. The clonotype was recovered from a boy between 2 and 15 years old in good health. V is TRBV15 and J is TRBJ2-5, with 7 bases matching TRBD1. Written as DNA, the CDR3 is TGTGCCACCAGCAGCTCCCGGGACAGTCAAGAGACCCAGTACTTC. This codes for CATSSSRDSQETQYF.